The rows below give T cell receptor beta chains drawn from one sample of a study of blood T cell repertoires in COVID-19. Libraries were prepared by immunoSEQ multiplex PCR; TCRdb keeps only in-frame clonotypes and omits some of them. There are approximately 120,000 clones in the sample; around four fifths occur only once, and 25% lies in the top ten. The sample taken for sequencing was peripheral blood. Receptors were obtained from a human donor in a cohort sampled during active COVID-19. The CDR3 runs from the conserved cysteine through the conserved F or W. The D gene is left open where the match is weak. Size tells how often a clone was seen (once, few, many) or the class of an expanded clone, and some rows leave it out.

v_gene	j_gene	abundance	d_gene	CDR3nt	CDR3aa
TRBV7-2	TRBJ2-3	NA	NA	TGTGCCAGCAGCTGGCCTTTAGGGGCTAGCACAGATACGCAGTATTTT	CASSWPLGASTDTQYF
TRBV2	TRBJ1-1	NA	NA	TGTGCCAGCTCGTATGAGGATGGGAACACTGAAGCTTTCTTT	CASSYEDGNTEAFF
TRBV5-4	TRBJ2-5	NA	TRBD2	TGTGCCAGCAGCCCGTCGACTAGCGGGGGAACGGAGACCCAGTACTTC	CASSPSTSGGTETQYF
TRBV27	TRBJ2-5	NA	TRBD2	TGTGCCAGCAGTGAGCGAGCGGGATTCAACTTGGAGACCCAGTACTTC	CASSERAGFNLETQYF
TRBV7-8	TRBJ1-6	NA	NA	TGTGCCAGCAGCTCCTCGGGACACTCGATAGGAGTCCTCCACTTT	CASSSSGHSIGVLHF
TRBV4-3	TRBJ1-5	NA	NA	TGCGCCAGCAGCCAAGATCGCGGGGAGGGCAATCAGCCCCAGCATTTT	CASSQDRGEGNQPQHF
TRBV28	TRBJ2-7	NA	NA	TGTGCCAGCAGTTTGGGACTCTACGAGCAGTACTTC	CASSLGLYEQYF
TRBV30	TRBJ1-2	NA	NA	TGTGCCTGGGCGGACTTCTCCTATGGCTACACCTTC	CAWADFSYGYTF
TRBV29-1	TRBJ2-1	NA	TRBD2	TGCAGCGCCGCCCCTAGCGGGGGGGACGAGCAGTTCTTC	CSAAPSGGDEQFF
TRBV5-1	TRBJ1-5	few	NA	TGCGCCAGCAGCCTAAGCCCCGATCAGCCCCAGCATTTT	CASSLSPDQPQHF
TRBV5-4	TRBJ2-3	once	TRBD1	TGTGCCAGCGGCTTGGGACAGGGGGTACATGCGCAGTATTTT	CASGLGQGVHAQYF
TRBV27	TRBJ1-2	NA	TRBD1	TGTGCCAGCAGTACATTGGGCGGGTCAGGGGGCCCTAGGGGCTACACCTTC	CASSTLGGSGGPRGYTF
TRBV9	TRBJ1-3	NA	NA	TGTGCCAGCAGCGTAGTGGGGCGGCAGGGAAACACCATATATTTT	CASSVVGRQGNTIYF